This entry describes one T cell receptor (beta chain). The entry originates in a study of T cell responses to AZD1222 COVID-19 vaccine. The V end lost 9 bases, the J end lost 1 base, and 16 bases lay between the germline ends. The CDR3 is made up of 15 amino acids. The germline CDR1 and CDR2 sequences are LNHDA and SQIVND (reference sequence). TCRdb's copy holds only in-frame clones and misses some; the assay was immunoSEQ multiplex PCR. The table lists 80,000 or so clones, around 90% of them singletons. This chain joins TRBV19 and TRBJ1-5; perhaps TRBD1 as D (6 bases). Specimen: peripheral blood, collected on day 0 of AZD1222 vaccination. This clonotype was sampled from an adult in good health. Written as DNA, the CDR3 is TGTGCCAGCACCCGAAGAGGACAGAGCAATCAGCCCCAGCATTTT. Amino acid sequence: CASTRRGQSNQPQHF. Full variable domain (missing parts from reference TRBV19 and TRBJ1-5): DGGITQSPKYLFRKEGQNVTLSCEQNLNHDAMYWYRQDPGQGLRLIYYSQIVNDFQKGDIAEGYSVSREKKESFPLTVTSAQKNPTAFYLCASTRRGQSNQPQHFGDGTRLSIL.